This TCR beta chain is drawn from a study of blood T cell repertoires in COVID-19. Study-level information: COVID-19 samples from acute and convalescent phases originated in the United States, Italy and Spain. The cDNA or gDNA used as material had been derived from T cells, B-cell-depleted T cells, or PBMCs.

This clone was observed a handful of times. Methods used by the authors: Reference gene primer amplification yielded estimated nucleated cell counts. The protocol was immunoSEQ multiplex PCR, while the TCRdb copy is restricted to in-frame clones and leaves out a portion. The DNA gave D and trimming, while V, J and clone size come from that table. The sample gives some 76,000 clones, roughly 84% of which show up once; approximately 10% is in the top ten. The CDR3 runs 15 residues. Trimming left V 8 bases short and J 6 bases short, with 19 bases between. Per the germline V gene, CDR1 is MNHEY and CDR2 is SVGAGI.

This chain links TRBV6-5 with TRBJ2-2; perhaps TRBD1 as D (6 bases). The specimen was peripheral blood. The receptor's source is a young woman with acute or convalescent COVID-19. The DNA of the CDR3 is TGTGCCAGCTTGGGGGCTTATCTAGGTCCCGGGGAGCTGTTTTTT. Protein sequence: CASLGAYLGPGELFF.